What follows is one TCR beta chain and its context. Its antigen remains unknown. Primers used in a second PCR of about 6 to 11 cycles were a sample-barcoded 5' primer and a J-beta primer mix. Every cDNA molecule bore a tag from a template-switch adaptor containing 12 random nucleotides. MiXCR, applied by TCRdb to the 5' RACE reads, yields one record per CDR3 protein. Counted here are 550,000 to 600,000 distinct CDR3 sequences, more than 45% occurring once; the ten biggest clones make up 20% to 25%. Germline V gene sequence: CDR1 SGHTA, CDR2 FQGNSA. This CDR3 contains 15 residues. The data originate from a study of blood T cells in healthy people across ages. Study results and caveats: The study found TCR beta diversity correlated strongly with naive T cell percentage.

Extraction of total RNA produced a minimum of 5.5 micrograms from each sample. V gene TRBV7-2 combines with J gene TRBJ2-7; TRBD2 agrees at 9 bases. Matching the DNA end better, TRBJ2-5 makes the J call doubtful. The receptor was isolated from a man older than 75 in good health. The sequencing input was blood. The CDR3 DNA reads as TGTGCCAGCAGCCTCTCGCGGGGGGGCGTGGAGACCCAGTACTTC. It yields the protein CASSLSRGGVETQYF.